This entry features one T cell receptor beta chain sequence. Antigen: not known. The naive CD8 population came from CD45RO-negative cells selected for CCR7, without terminally differentiated effector memory CD45RA+ cells. The data belong to a study of shared clonotypes between healthy human individuals. Study outcomes and limitations: Among the subsets, naive ones generally showed larger estimated richness than memory ones.

CDR1 and CDR2 from the germline V gene are MDHEN and SYDVKM. V gave up 0 bases and J gave up 3 bases; unmatched junction bases: 1. This CDR3 has 14 amino acids. Method: immunoSEQ multiplex PCR; TCRdb's copy keeps in-frame clones and lacks some. The table shows a few million clones, with just over 90% occurring only once. This clonotype originated in a man younger than 30 in good health. Some clones in this sample may be carry-over from other donors' samples. This chain links TRBV28 with TRBJ2-7, with 8 bases identical to TRBD1. Sequenced input: naive CD8+ T cells from PBMCs. The CDR3 DNA is TGTGCCAGCAGTTTATGGGACAGGGACTACGAGCAGTACTTC. Its translation is CASSLWDRDYEQYF.